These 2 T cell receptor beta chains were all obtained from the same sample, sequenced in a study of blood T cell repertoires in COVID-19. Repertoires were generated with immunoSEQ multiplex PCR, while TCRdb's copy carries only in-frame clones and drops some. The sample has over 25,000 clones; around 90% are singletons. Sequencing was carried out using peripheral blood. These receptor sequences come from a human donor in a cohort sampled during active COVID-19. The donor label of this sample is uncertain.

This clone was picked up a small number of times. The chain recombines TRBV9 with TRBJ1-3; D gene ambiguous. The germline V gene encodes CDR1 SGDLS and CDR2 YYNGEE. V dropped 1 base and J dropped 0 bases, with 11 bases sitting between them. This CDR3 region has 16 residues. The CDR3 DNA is TGTGCCAGCAGCGTAAATCCTGGAGGCTCTGGAAACACCATATATTTT. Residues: CASSVNPGGSGNTIYF.

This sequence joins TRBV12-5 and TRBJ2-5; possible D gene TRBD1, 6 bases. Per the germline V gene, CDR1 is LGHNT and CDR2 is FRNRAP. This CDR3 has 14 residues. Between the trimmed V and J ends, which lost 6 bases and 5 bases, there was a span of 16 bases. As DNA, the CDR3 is TGTGCTAGTGGGAGCGATCAGGGGTCGGAGACCCAGTACTTC. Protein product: CASGSDQGSETQYF.